The 8 T cell receptor beta chains below all came from one sample that was sequenced in a study of blood T cells in healthy people across ages. Sample-barcoded 5' priming and a J-beta primer mix drove a second PCR of about 7 to 11 cycles. TCRdb called the 5' RACE reads again in MiXCR, with one record for every CDR3 protein. Here the sample spans some 900,000 distinct CDR3 sequences, around 28% being singletons. Sequenced input: blood. These receptors all stem from a woman older than 75 in good health.

The rearrangement uses TRBV7-2 and TRBJ1-1, with D uncertain. The V and J ends lost 0 bases and 7 bases respectively, with 15 bases between them. The CDR3 sequence is 15 residues long. Per germline, CDR1 SGHTA and CDR2 FQGNSA. The DNA of the CDR3 is TGTGCCAGCAGCTTAGCGCTCATCGGCAGAGATGAAGCTTTCTTT. This encodes CASSLALIGRDEAFF.

This clonotype was counted a few times. The CDR3 here is CASTLRGAVIPGELFF. In nucleotides, the CDR3 is TGTGCCAGCACCCTAAGGGGGGCGGTCATCCCCGGGGAGCTGTTTTTT. The chain joins TRBV12-3 or TRBV12-4 to TRBJ2-2; D is tentatively TRBD1 or TRBD2 (6 bases each). This CDR3 has 16 residues. The ends were cut back, 7 bases at V and 6 bases at J, with 21 bases in the middle.

In this sample, this clonotype turned up many times. The genes are TRBV6-1 and TRBJ2-1; D uncertain. V was clipped by 2 bases and J by 4 bases, with 15 bases between them. The CDR3 has 16 residues. CDR1 is MNHNS and CDR2 is SASEGT in the germline V gene. DNA for the CDR3: TGTGCCAGCAGTGAACAGCCAAGGCTAGGGTACAATGAGCAGTTCTTC. Translated: CASSEQPRLGYNEQFF.

The chain couples TRBV7-2 to TRBJ2-3; 8 bases agree with TRBD1. Trimming cost V 5 bases and J 4 bases; bases outside gene matches: 11. Germline V gives CDR1 SGHTA, CDR2 FQGNSA. The CDR3 has 16 amino acids. In DNA form, the CDR3 reads TGTGCCAGCAGCGCGCAGGGGGCGCCTCTCGCAGATACGCAGTATTTT. It specifies CASSAQGAPLADTQYF. Complete variable domain (other parts from reference TRBV7-2 and TRBJ2-3): GAGVSQSPSNKVTEKGKDVELRCDPISGHTALYWYRQSLGQGLEFLIYFQGNSAPDKSGLPSDRFSAERTGGSVSTLTIQRTQQEDSAVYLCASSAQGAPLADTQYFGPGTRLTVL.

In this sample, this clonotype turned up many times. The chain joins TRBV7-2 to TRBJ2-1; TRBD2 agrees at 11 bases. This CDR3 is 20 amino acids long. Germline CDR1 SGHTA, CDR2 FQGNSA. The junction had 12 bases not matched to a gene; V was cut back by 1 base and J by 1 base. The CDR3 DNA sequence: TGTGCCAGCAGCTTAGGGCGGGGCCTAGCGGGGGGCAATTCCTACAATGAGCAGTTCTTC. The encoded protein is CASSLGRGLAGGNSYNEQFF.

About this clonotype: A read error may explain this, as a much larger clone is one base away. The chain uses TRBV12-3 or TRBV12-4 and TRBJ2-3; D is uncertain. The CDR3 has 14 amino acids. The V end lost 3 bases, the J end lost 6 bases, and 13 bases lay between the germline ends. The chain's CDR3 is CASSFRLGYDTQYF. In DNA, the CDR3 is TGTGCCAGCAGTTTTCGGCTAGGGTACGATACGCAGTATTTT.

V gene TRBV27 combines with J gene TRBJ2-4, with D perhaps given as TRBD1 or TRBD2 (5 bases each). The J call may be in error: the DNA end matches TRBJ2-7 better. This CDR3 comprises 13 residues. Germline V lookup: CDR1 MNHEY, CDR2 SMNVEV (reference sequence). The CDR3 protein is CASSPPERGEQYF. The CDR3 DNA sequence: TGTGCCAGCTCCCCCCCCGAGAGGGGCGAGCAGTACTTC.

Notes on this clonotype: Possible read error: a much larger clone is one base away. This chain connects TRBV6-1 to TRBJ2-1, with 10 bases that match TRBD2. This CDR3 comprises 14 residues. Germline V CDR1 and CDR2: MNHNS, SASEGT. V lost 4 bases to trimming and J lost 9 bases; unmatched junction nucleotides: 6. The CDR3 region has the DNA TGTGCCAGCAGTGTTCCTAGCGGGGGTGGTGAGCAGTTCTTC. This encodes CASSVPSGGGEQFF.